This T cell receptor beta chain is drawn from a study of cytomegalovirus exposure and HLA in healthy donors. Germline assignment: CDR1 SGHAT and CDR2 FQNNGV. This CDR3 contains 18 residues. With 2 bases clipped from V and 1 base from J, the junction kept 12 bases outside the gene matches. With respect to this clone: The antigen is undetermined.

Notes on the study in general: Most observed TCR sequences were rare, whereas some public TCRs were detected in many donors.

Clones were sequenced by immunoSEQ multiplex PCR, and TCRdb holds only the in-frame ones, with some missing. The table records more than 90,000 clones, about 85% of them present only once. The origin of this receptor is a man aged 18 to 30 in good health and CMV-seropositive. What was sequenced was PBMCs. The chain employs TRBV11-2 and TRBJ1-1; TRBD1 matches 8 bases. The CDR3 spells CASSLSAPDRAWNTEAFF. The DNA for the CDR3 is TGTGCCAGCAGCTTATCAGCTCCGGACAGGGCGTGGAACACTGAAGCTTTCTTT.